One sample yielded the 28 T cell receptor beta chains listed below, sequenced in a study of T cells in women clearing cervical HPV infection. Sequenced by immunoSEQ multiplex PCR; TCRdb stores in-frame clones only, minus some. The repertoire table contains 25,000 to 35,000 clones. Sequencing was performed on blood buffy coat. The receptors derive from a woman aged 18-70 years with a cervical HPV16 infection that either progressed to CIN3+ or cleared (not recorded which).

Notes on this clone: The read halts 3 residues ahead of the CDR3 end, with the missing end drawn from the germline J gene. V gene TRBV7-2 combines with J gene TRBJ1-6, with TRBD1 as a possible D gene (5 bases). CDR1 is SGHTA, CDR2 FQGNSA, per germline. V gave up 5 bases and J gave up 8 bases, with 13 bases separating them. The CDR3 consists of 14 residues. The CDR3 DNA, read in part, is TGTGCCAGCAGCATTTCCAGGGCCGATTCACCC. It specifies CASSISRADSP. The full CDR3 reads CASSISRADSPLHF.

On this clone itself: The missing CDR3 end, 3 residues past where the read stops, is filled in from the germline J gene. The V and J genes are TRBV4-1 and TRBJ1-4; 7 bases match TRBD1. This CDR3 region has 15 residues. Germline values: CDR1 MGHRA, CDR2 YSYEKL. V gave up 5 bases and J gave up 7 bases; unmatched junction bases: 10. CDR3 loop: CASSGRQGSVEKLFF. The sequenced CDR3 bases are TGCGCCAGCAGCGGTCGACAGGGCTCAGTTGAAAAA.

About this clone: The read falls 3 residues short of the CDR3 end, and the missing part is taken from the germline J gene. This chain uses TRBV2 with TRBJ1-2; D call uncertain. CDR1 and CDR2 from the germline V gene are SNHLY and FYNNEI. The CDR3 loop spans 11 amino acids. V lost 7 bases to trimming and J lost 3 bases, with 6 bases between them. CDR3 residues: CASTTDYGYTF. CDR3 DNA (partial): TGTGCCAGCACTACGGACTATGGC. Variable domain in full (rest from reference TRBV2 and TRBJ1-2): EPEVTQTPSHQVTQMGQEVILRCVPISNHLYFYWYRQILGQKVEFLVSFYNNEISEKSEIFDDQFSVERPDGSNFTLKIRSTKLEDSAMYFCASTTDYGYTFGSGTRLTVV.

The CDR3 bases that were read are TGTGCCAGCAGCTTAGAAGGGGGAATCGATTCACCC. This gives the protein CASSLEGGIDSP. The full CDR3 protein reads CASSLEGGIDSPLHF. The V call is TRBV7-8, the J call TRBJ1-6; tentative D call: TRBD1 (6 bases). The read falls 3 residues short of the CDR3 end, and the missing part is taken from the germline J gene. Germline CDR1 and CDR2: SGHVS and FQNEAQ. CDR3 length: 15 residues. Trimming pared 1 base from V and 8 bases from J, leaving 12 bases between.

Worth noting for this clone: The CDR3 extends 3 residues past the end of the read, so its final part is completed from the germline J gene. The rearrangement uses TRBV5-1 and TRBJ2-1; no clear D gene. The length of the CDR3 is 14 residues. V lost 0 bases, J lost 6 bases, and 10 bases lay in between. The germline CDR1 and CDR2 sequences are SGHRS and YFSETQ. CDR3 bases read: TGCGCCAGCAGCTTGGACAGTTTACGCAATGAG. Protein product: CASSLDSLRNE. The whole CDR3 protein is CASSLDSLRNEQFF.

CDR3 DNA, as far as it was read: TGTGCTAGTGGTTTGGTCGGGACAGACTATGGC. Translation: CASGLVGTDYG. The whole CDR3 reads CASGLVGTDYGYTF. The J gene is TRBJ1-2, the V gene TRBV12-5; 7 bases map to TRBD1. The CDR3 goes on 3 residues after the read ends, and that part is filled in from the germline J gene. CDR3 length equals 14 residues. Germline CDR1 and CDR2: LGHNT and FRNRAP. The V segment lost 0 bases and the J segment 3 bases; nucleotides outside the gene matches: 1.

Regarding this clone: The sequence runs out 3 residues before the end of the CDR3; the remainder is reconstructed from the germline J gene. V and J are TRBV7-9 and TRBJ2-1; D is possibly TRBD1 (6 bases). CDR3 length equals 15 residues. Germline CDR1 SEHNR, CDR2 FQNEAQ (reference sequence). V lost 6 bases and J lost 0, with 12 bases in between. Incomplete CDR3 DNA: TGTGCCAGCAGGTCAACAGGGAGCTCCTACAATGAG. Protein: CASRSTGSSYNE. Given in full, the CDR3 is CASRSTGSSYNEQFF.

As to this clone: The sequence runs out 3 residues before the end of the CDR3; the remainder is reconstructed from the germline J gene. The chain combines TRBV2 with TRBJ2-5; 7 bases align to TRBD1. The trim removed 7 bases at V and 2 bases at J, leaving 13 bases unmatched. Per the germline V gene, CDR1 is SNHLY and CDR2 is FYNNEI. This CDR3 is built from 16 residues. This chain's CDR3 is CASIKGALQFQETQYF. CDR3 DNA (partial): TGTGCCAGCATAAAGGGGGCGCTCCAATTTCAAGAGACC.

A word on this clone: Read sequence stops 3 residues before the CDR3 end, and the germline J gene provides the missing end. The V gene is TRBV20-1, the J gene TRBJ2-7, with 13 bases aligning to TRBD2. CDR3 length: 15 residues. Germline CDR1 DFQATT, CDR2 SNEGSKA (reference sequence). V dropped 1 base and J dropped 4; count of bases not matched to a gene: 4. The chain's CDR3 is CSARVWTSGSYEQYF. Partial CDR3 DNA: TGCAGTGCTAGAGTTTGGACTAGCGGGAGTTACGAG.

With respect to this clone: The sequenced fragment ends 3 residues before the CDR3 boundary, so the rest is inferred from the germline J gene. V and J are TRBV5-1 and TRBJ2-4, with D possibly matching TRBD1 (7 bases). This CDR3 comprises 16 residues. Germline lookup yields CDR1 SGHRS and CDR2 YFSETQ. Trimming pared 3 bases from V and 4 bases from J, leaving 17 bases between. CDR3 DNA, as far as it was read: TGCGCCAGCAGCTCACGACAGGGAGGCGAAAAAAACATT. It specifies CASSSRQGGEKNI. The whole CDR3 is CASSSRQGGEKNIQYF. The entire variable domain, with the rest obtained from reference TRBV5-1 and TRBJ2-4, is as follows: KAGVTQTPRYLIKTRGQQVTLSCSPISGHRSVSWYQQTPGQGLQFLFEYFSETQRNKGNFPGRFSGRQFSNSRSEMNVSTLELGDSALYLCASSSRQGGEKNIQYFGAGTRLSVL.

With regard to this clone: From the germline J gene comes the end of the CDR3, since the read stops 3 residues before it. This chain connects TRBV5-1 to TRBJ1-3; 7 bases line up with TRBD1. CDR3 length: 14 residues. The germline V gene has CDR1 SGHRS and CDR2 YFSETQ. With 4 bases clipped from V and 2 bases from J, the junction kept 3 bases outside the gene matches. The covered CDR3 bases are TGCGCCAGCAGCCTCGACAGGGCTGGAAACACC. Translating gives CASSLDRAGNT. The full CDR3 reads CASSLDRAGNTIYF.

Regarding this clone: The sequence runs out 3 residues before the end of the CDR3; the remainder is reconstructed from the germline J gene. The chain employs TRBV18 and TRBJ1-3; TRBD1 matches 7 bases. V dropped 0 bases and J dropped 1; count of bases not matched to a gene: 9. The germline V gene has CDR1 KGHSH and CDR2 LQKENI. This CDR3 comprises 18 residues. Partial CDR3 DNA: TGTGCCAGCTCACCACCGGGTGGACAGGCGCTATCTGGAAACACC. This gives the protein CASSPPGGQALSGNT. The complete CDR3 sequence is CASSPPGGQALSGNTIYF.

As to this clone: The missing CDR3 end, 3 residues past where the read stops, is filled in from the germline J gene. The rearrangement uses TRBV7-6 and TRBJ2-5, with 9 bases aligning to TRBD2. Trimming took 1 base from V and 2 from J; bases not matched to a gene: 5. Germline CDR1 is SGHVS and CDR2 is FNYEAQ. CDR3 size: 16 residues. The covered CDR3 bases are TGTGCCAGCAGCTTAGTGGGCGGGGGGGCTCAAGAGACC. Its protein product is CASSLVGGGAQET. The CDR3 reads in full as CASSLVGGGAQETQYF.

As concerns this clone: The read ends 3 residues shy of where the CDR3 ends; the end is completed using the germline J gene. This chain joins TRBV19 and TRBJ2-1; 7 bases are shared with TRBD2. The CDR3 is made up of 16 amino acids. Per germline, CDR1 LNHDA and CDR2 SQIVND (reference sequence). Trimming removed 5 bases from V and 2 bases from J; junction bases left unmatched: 9. The CDR3 reads CASSVAGGAPYNEQFF. The DNA read from the CDR3 is TGTGCCAGTAGTGTAGCGGGTGGAGCACCCTACAATGAG.

About this clone: Sequencing ends 3 residues short of the CDR3 end; the germline J gene provides the rest. V is TRBV5-4 and J is TRBJ1-2; D possibly corresponds to TRBD1 (6 bases). Trimming took off 2 bases at V and 1 base at J, with 12 bases between the two ends. The CDR3 spans 15 residues. CDR1 is SGHNT, CDR2 YYREEE, per germline (reference sequence). CDR3 protein: CASSFGWTDNYGYTF. The sequenced CDR3 bases are TGTGCCAGCAGCTTCGGGTGGACAGATAACTATGGC. Filled out from reference TRBV5-4 and TRBJ1-2, the complete variable domain reads ETGVTQSPTHLIKTRGQQVTLRCSSQSGHNTVSWYQQALGQGPQFIFQYYREEENGRGNFPPRFSGLQFPNYSSELNVNALELDDSALYLCASSFGWTDNYGYTFGSGTRLTVV.

About this clone itself: The read gets to within 3 residues of the CDR3 end, and the germline J gene fills in the rest. The chain combines TRBV30 with TRBJ1-5; 9 bases fit TRBD1. Germline V gives CDR1 GTSNPN, CDR2 SVGIG (reference sequence). The CDR3 covers 13 residues. Trimming took 8 bases from V and 3 from J; bases not matched to a gene: 5. CDR3 sequence: CAGGTGNNQPQHF. The DNA read from the CDR3 is TGTGCCGGGGGGACAGGGAACAATCAGCCC.

Note on this clone: The CDR3 end falls 3 residues outside the read, so it is completed with the germline J gene. V gene TRBV20-1 combines with J gene TRBJ2-7, with TRBD1 matching 8 bases. Germline lookup yields CDR1 DFQATT and CDR2 SNEGSKA (reference sequence). The V gene end was trimmed by 6 bases and the J gene end by 2 bases; junction bases not matched to a gene: 6. The CDR3 extends over 13 amino acids. The DNA read from the CDR3 is TGCAGTGCCGAGTGGACAGGGACCTACGAG. Residues: CSAEWTGTYE. The whole CDR3 sequence reads CSAEWTGTYEQYF.

As regards this clone: The CDR3 is cut off 3 residues early in the read; its end comes from the germline J gene. The chain links TRBV6-4 to TRBJ2-6, with 7 positions matching TRBD1. This CDR3 has 16 amino acids. V gave up 4 bases and J gave up 1 base; unmatched junction bases: 4. CDR1 is MRHNA, CDR2 SNTAGT, per germline. The covered CDR3 bases are TGTGCCAGCAGTGCCTCGACAGGGTCTGGGGCCAACGTC. It yields the protein CASSASTGSGANV. From start to end, the CDR3 is CASSASTGSGANVLTF.

Note on this clone: The read terminates 3 residues ahead of where the CDR3 ends, so the germline J gene completes it. This chain uses TRBV12-3 or TRBV12-4 with TRBJ2-1; 7 bases are a match to TRBD1. The CDR3 totals 13 residues. Trimming removed 3 bases from V and 6 bases from J; junction bases left unmatched: 2. The CDR3 bases that were read are TGTGCCAGCAGTTTGACAGGGTTCAATGAG. Residues: CASSLTGFNE. The entire CDR3 protein reads CASSLTGFNEQFF.

With regard to this clone: The read gets to within 3 residues of the CDR3 end, and the germline J gene fills in the rest. V is TRBV6-1 and J is TRBJ1-6, with D possibly matching TRBD1 (5 bases). Germline CDR1 and CDR2: MNHNS and SASEGT. The CDR3 extends over 17 amino acids. V was cut by 1 base and J by 8 bases, with 18 bases left in between. The sequenced CDR3 bases are TGTGCCAGCAGTGAAGTTTGGTATGGGCAGGGTTATTCACCC. Residues: CASSEVWYGQGYSP. The full CDR3 sequence reads CASSEVWYGQGYSPLHF.

Turning to this clone: Read coverage stops 3 residues before the CDR3 terminus; the germline J gene supplies the remainder. V and J are TRBV7-2 and TRBJ2-3, with D hard to call. CDR1 is SGHTA, CDR2 FQGNSA, per germline. The ends were cut back, 0 bases at V and 1 base at J, with 8 bases in the middle. CDR3 length: 15 amino acids. CDR3 in amino acids: CASSLALFGTDTQYF. The CDR3 bases that were read are TGTGCCAGCAGCTTAGCGCTATTTGGCACAGATACG.

Regarding this clone: The read stops 3 residues short of the end of the CDR3; the missing end is completed from the germline J gene. The rearrangement joins TRBV5-1 to TRBJ2-7, with 9 nucleotides matching TRBD2. J lost 6 bases, V lost 0 bases, and 7 bases had no gene match. Germline V gives CDR1 SGHRS, CDR2 YFSETQ. This CDR3 spans 15 amino acids. The DNA read from the CDR3 is TGCGCCAGCAGCTTGGAAGGTAGCGGGAGCTTCGAG. Residues: CASSLEGSGSFE. The full CDR3 protein is CASSLEGSGSFEQYF.

Details on this clone: The read comes to an end 3 residues before the CDR3 does, leaving the germline J gene to fill in the end. The chain is built from TRBV7-9 and TRBJ1-1; TRBD1 is a possible D gene (6 bases). The CDR3 sequence is 14 residues long. Germline V gene data show CDR1 as SEHNR and CDR2 as FQNEAQ (reference sequence). V lost 5 bases and J 4 bases, leaving 14 bases between the germline ends. This CDR3 is CASSRMGGGTEAFF. The sequenced CDR3 bases are TGTGCCAGCAGCCGAATGGGAGGGGGCACTGAA.

Comment on this clone: The CDR3 end is not reached by the read, which stops 3 residues before it; the germline J gene fills it in. The chain has TRBV5-6 and TRBJ2-1, with D maybe TRBD2 (6 bases). The CDR3 contains 14 residues. CDR1 is SGHDT, CDR2 YYEEEE, per germline. The germline V and J ends were trimmed by 1 base and 7 bases, with 12 bases remaining between them. The sequenced part of the CDR3 DNA is TGTGCCAGCAGCTTGTGGGGGGTAACTAATGAG. Its protein product is CASSLWGVTNE. The CDR3 in full is CASSLWGVTNEQFF.

With respect to this clone: The CDR3 end is not reached by the read, which stops 3 residues before it; the germline J gene fills it in. The rearrangement joins TRBV29-1 to TRBJ2-7; 7 bases map to TRBD1. Germline values: CDR1 SQVTM, CDR2 ANQGSEA. The V gene end was trimmed by 6 bases and the J gene end by 2 bases; junction bases not matched to a gene: 4. The CDR3 spans 12 residues. CDR3 DNA, as far as it was read: TGCAGCGTCCGGGGACAGACCTACGAG. This translates into CSVRGQTYE. The complete CDR3 protein is CSVRGQTYEQYF.

With regard to this clone: The CDR3 end lies 3 residues beyond the end of the read and is filled in from the germline J gene. V usage is TRBV5-1 and J usage is TRBJ2-7; D is perhaps TRBD1 (6 bases). The CDR3 is made up of 16 amino acids. V lost 3 bases to trimming and J lost 3 bases, with 19 bases between them. Germline V CDR1 and CDR2: SGHRS, YFSETQ. The CDR3 here is CASSWGTGTSHYEQYF. The CDR3 DNA, read in part, is TGCGCCAGCAGCTGGGGTACCGGGACATCTCACTACGAG.

The CDR3 bases that were read are TGCGCCAGCAGCTTGGGAGGTGGCGGGGAG. This encodes CASSLGGGGE. The whole CDR3 protein reads CASSLGGGGELFF. This rearrangement joins TRBV5-1 to TRBJ2-2, with D unclear. Read coverage stops 3 residues before the CDR3 terminus; the germline J gene supplies the remainder. Trimming shortened V by 0 bases and J by 7 bases, and 7 bases separated the two germline ends. Germline CDR1 and CDR2: SGHRS and YFSETQ. The CDR3 totals 13 residues.

Regarding this clone: The read comes to an end 3 residues before the CDR3 does, leaving the germline J gene to fill in the end. This chain uses TRBV19 with TRBJ1-2; D is unclear. CDR3 size: 13 residues. The germline CDR1 and CDR2 sequences are LNHDA and SQIVND (reference sequence). The covered CDR3 bases are TGTGCCAGTAGGGACTTCCTTACCTACGAC. Its translation is CASRDFLTYD. The complete CDR3 protein is CASRDFLTYDYTF.